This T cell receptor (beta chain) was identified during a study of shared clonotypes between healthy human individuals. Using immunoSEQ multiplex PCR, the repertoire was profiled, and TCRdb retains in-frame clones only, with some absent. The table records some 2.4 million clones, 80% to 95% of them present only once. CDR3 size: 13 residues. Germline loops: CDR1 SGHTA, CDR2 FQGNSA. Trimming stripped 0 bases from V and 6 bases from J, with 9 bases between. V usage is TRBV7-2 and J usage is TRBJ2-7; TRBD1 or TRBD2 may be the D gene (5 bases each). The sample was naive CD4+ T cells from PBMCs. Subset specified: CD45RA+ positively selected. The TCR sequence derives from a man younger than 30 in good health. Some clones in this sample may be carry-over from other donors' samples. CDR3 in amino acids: CASSLARGVEQYF. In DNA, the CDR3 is TGTGCCAGCAGCTTAGCGCGAGGGGTCGAGCAGTACTTC.